A single sample is the source of the 26 T cell receptor beta chains below, sequenced in a study of T cells after posttransplantation cyclophosphamide. Treatment was busulfan-fludarabine conditioning, a marrow graft, and cyclophosphamide on days +3 and +4. Produced via immunoSEQ multiplex PCR; TCRdb's table is partial and in-frame only. This sample has a few thousand clones, each found more than once. The input for sequencing was PBMCs, taken 32 days after allogeneic stem cell transplant with posttransplant cyclophosphamide. The receptors come from a female patient aged 50-59 years who received an allogeneic stem cell transplant from a related donor, was CMV-positive, and had no GVHD. Some T cells may be the graft donor's.

This clone was seen repeatedly, ten times or more. The chain joins TRBV7-3 to TRBJ2-3, with 13 bases aligning to TRBD2. Germline V lookup: CDR1 SGHTA, CDR2 FQGTGA. V lost 0 bases to trimming and J lost 5 bases; unmatched junction nucleotides: 5. The CDR3 has 17 residues. The CDR3: CASSLTLAGGPKDTQYF. CDR3 DNA sequence: TGTGCCAGCAGCTTAACACTAGCGGGAGGGCCGAAAGATACGCAGTATTTT.

In its sample, this clone was seen many times. The chain is built from TRBV4-1 and TRBJ1-1, with TRBD1 as a possible D gene (5 bases). The CDR3 is made up of 14 amino acids. Trimming removed 3 bases at V and 0 bases at J, with 8 bases between. In germline, CDR1 is MGHRA, CDR2 YSYEKL. The CDR3, as DNA: TGCGCCAGCAGCCAGGGGGGGGTGAACACTGAAGCTTTCTTT. This gives the protein CASSQGGVNTEAFF.

This clone has a count of ten or more. This CDR3 is CASSSLFLRASSGNTIYF. CDR3 sequence (DNA): TGTGCCAGCAGTTCATTATTCCTCAGGGCCAGCTCTGGAAACACCATATATTTT. The gene calls are TRBV28 and TRBJ1-3; a weak D match, TRBD1 (5 bases). This CDR3 comprises 18 residues. V lost 4 bases and J 0 bases, leaving 19 bases between the germline ends. The germline gives CDR1 MDHEN, CDR2 SYDVKM.

This clone was detected many times. The chain has TRBV15 and TRBJ1-5, with D maybe TRBD1 (5 bases). Trimming pared 0 bases from V and 3 bases from J, leaving 9 bases between. The germline V gene encodes CDR1 LNHNV and CDR2 YYDKDF (reference sequence). The CDR3 sequence is 15 residues long. The CDR3 protein is CATSRDTGHNQPQHF. For the CDR3, the DNA is TGTGCCACCAGCAGAGACACAGGTCACAATCAGCCCCAGCATTTT. Full variable domain (missing parts from reference TRBV15 and TRBJ1-5): DAMVIQNPRYQVTQFGKPVTLSCSQTLNHNVMYWYQQKSSQAPKLLFHYYDKDFNNEADTPDNFQSRRPNTSFCFLDIRSPGLGDTAMYLCATSRDTGHNQPQHFGDGTRLSIL.

Many counts were recorded for this clone. V usage is TRBV5-1 and J usage is TRBJ2-3; 11 bases agree with TRBD1. V lost 4 bases to trimming and J lost 1 base; unmatched junction nucleotides: 5. This CDR3 has 16 residues. The germline gives CDR1 SGHRS, CDR2 YFSETQ. CDR3 region: CASSPGQGAGTDTQYF. CDR3 in DNA: TGCGCCAGCAGCCCAGGACAGGGGGCGGGCACAGATACGCAGTATTTT.

This clone was seen at least ten times. V and J are TRBV28 and TRBJ1-2, with a possible D match to TRBD1 (5 bases). Germline V CDR1 and CDR2: MDHEN, SYDVKM. The CDR3 has 16 residues. V gave up 2 bases and J gave up 0 bases, with 13 bases separating them. CDR3 protein: CASSLGWGVANYGYTF. The CDR3 DNA follows: TGTGCCAGCAGTTTAGGTTGGGGCGTTGCTAACTATGGCTACACCTTC.

This clone was recorded at least ten times. The chain joins TRBV5-1 to TRBJ2-7; 9 bases map to TRBD2. The CDR3 is 14 residues long. Germline V gene data show CDR1 as SGHRS and CDR2 as YFSETQ. V lost 4 bases to trimming and J lost 6 bases; unmatched junction nucleotides: 8. CDR3 nucleotides: TGCGCCAGCAGCCATGGACTAGCGACCCCCGAGCAGTACTTC. Its translation is CASSHGLATPEQYF.

The sample holds many counts of this clone. The chain recombines TRBV12-3 or TRBV12-4 with TRBJ2-2, with TRBD2 identical over 13 bases. The CDR3 spans 14 residues. The V segment lost 7 bases and the J segment 7 bases; nucleotides outside the gene matches: 3. The CDR3 DNA follows: TGTGCCAGCACGGGACTAGCGGGGCACGGGGAGCTGTTTTTT. This encodes CASTGLAGHGELFF.

In this sample, this clone is medium-sized. The chain joins TRBV7-8 to TRBJ2-1; perhaps TRBD2 as D (6 bases). CDR3 size: 17 residues. Germline CDR1 SGHVS, CDR2 FQNEAQ. With 5 bases removed from V and 0 bases from J, the gap between germline ends came to 17 bases. The chain's CDR3 is CASSQTGTRHSYNEQFF. In DNA, the CDR3 is TGTGCCAGCAGCCAGACCGGGACTCGTCACTCCTACAATGAGCAGTTCTTC.

This clone was observed at least ten times. This chain connects TRBV28 to TRBJ2-5, with 9 bases fitting TRBD2. The CDR3 has 16 amino acids. J was trimmed by 7 bases and V by 1 base; bases with no gene match: 10. Germline V lookup: CDR1 MDHEN, CDR2 SYDVKM. CDR3 in DNA: TGTGCCAGCAGTTTATATCGCGGGAGGGCCCTCGGGACCCAGTACTTC. Its translation is CASSLYRGRALGTQYF.

This clone was counted ten times or more. This chain joins TRBV5-1 and TRBJ1-2; weak D call: TRBD1 (5 bases). CDR1 is SGHRS and CDR2 is YFSETQ in the germline V gene. Trimming pared 0 bases from V and 5 bases from J, leaving 14 bases between. The CDR3 extends over 15 amino acids. CDR3 bases: TGCGCCAGCAGCTTGGGAGGGGAAGAGTTTTATGGCTACACCTTC. Protein sequence: CASSLGGEEFYGYTF.

In its sample, this clone was seen many times. The chain employs TRBV7-2 and TRBJ2-1; D unresolved. The CDR3 runs 13 residues. Looked up from germline, CDR1 is SGHTA and CDR2 is FQGNSA. V was shortened by 3 bases and J by 5 bases, with 8 bases between the two germline ends. The CDR3 region has the DNA TGTGCCAGCAGCTTGCGCCGGGACAATGAGCAGTTCTTC. Translating gives CASSLRRDNEQFF.

This clone has at least ten counts. The chain carries TRBV5-5 and TRBJ1-2; TRBD1 is a possible D gene (5 bases). Germline V gives CDR1 SGHKS, CDR2 YYEKEE (reference sequence). The CDR3 is 14 amino acids. Trimming pared 4 bases from V and 3 bases from J, leaving 13 bases between. CDR3 amino acids: CASSARTGDYGYTF. In DNA form, the CDR3 reads TGTGCCAGCAGCGCACGCACAGGTGACTATGGCTACACCTTC.

By proportion, this clone is medium-sized. The chain recombines TRBV2 with TRBJ2-1; possible D gene TRBD2, 6 bases. Germline CDR1 reads SNHLY; CDR2 reads FYNNEI. V lost 5 bases and J lost 1, with 9 bases in between. The CDR3 is 14 amino acids. This chain's CDR3 is CASSLLASYNEQFF. CDR3 in DNA: TGTGCCAGCAGTCTACTAGCATCCTACAATGAGCAGTTCTTC.

This clone came up many times. The CDR3 DNA reads as TGTGCCTGGAGTCCCCCGACCGGGTCCTCTGGCTACACCTTC. Residues: CAWSPPTGSSGYTF. The V gene is TRBV30, the J gene TRBJ1-2, with D unclear. The CDR3 runs 14 residues. Trimming removed 2 bases at V and 7 bases at J, with 17 bases between. Looked up from germline, CDR1 is GTSNPN and CDR2 is SVGIG (reference sequence). Full variable domain (remainder filled in from reference TRBV30 and TRBJ1-2): SQTIHQWPATLVQPVGSPLSLECTVEGTSNPNLYWYRQAAGRGLQLLFYSVGIGQISSEVPQNLSASRPQDRQFILSSKKLLLSDSGFYLCAWSPPTGSSGYTFGSGTRLTVV.

This clone is termed medium-sized. The V and J genes are TRBV28 and TRBJ1-1; D might be TRBD1 (5 bases). The V gene lost 7 bases and the J gene lost 0 bases, with 15 bases spanning the gap. Germline V gene data show CDR1 as MDHEN and CDR2 as SYDVKM. CDR3 length equals 15 residues. The CDR3 DNA sequence: TGTGCCAGCACAACCAACGGGGGGATGAACACTGAAGCTTTCTTT. It specifies CASTTNGGMNTEAFF.

Many counts were recorded for this clone. V and J are TRBV14 and TRBJ2-7; maybe TRBD1 (6 bases). Trimming shortened V by 1 base and J by 3 bases, and 10 bases separated the two germline ends. CDR3 length equals 14 residues. Per germline, CDR1 SGHDN and CDR2 FVKESK. This CDR3 is CASSQGRTDYEQYF. The CDR3 DNA sequence: TGTGCCAGCAGCCAAGGTCGGACAGACTACGAGCAGTACTTC.

This clone is termed medium-sized. V usage is TRBV5-8 and J usage is TRBJ2-5; 12 bases match TRBD2. Trimming at V came to 0 bases and at J to 4 bases, leaving 4 bases not matched to a gene. The CDR3 sequence is 16 residues long. The germline V gene has CDR1 SGHTS and CDR2 YDEGEE. In nucleotides, the CDR3 is TGTGCCAGCAGCTTGGGACTAGCGGGAGTCGGAGAGACCCAGTACTTC. This encodes CASSLGLAGVGETQYF.

This clone counts as medium-sized. The genes are TRBV19 and TRBJ2-7, with a possible D match to TRBD2 (6 bases). The germline V gene has CDR1 LNHDA and CDR2 SQIVND (reference sequence). This CDR3 spans 14 amino acids. With 5 bases removed from V and 6 bases from J, the gap between germline ends came to 17 bases. The CDR3 loop is CASSGFRGSGEQYF. The CDR3 DNA is TGTGCCAGTAGTGGCTTTCGGGGGAGCGGCGAGCAGTACTTC.

At least ten counts were recorded for this clone. J is TRBJ1-1 and V is TRBV11-2, with a weak D call TRBD1 (5 bases). The CDR3 loop spans 14 amino acids. The germline gives CDR1 SGHAT, CDR2 FQNNGV. The V end was cut by 3 bases, the J end by 9 bases, with 17 bases between. The CDR3 DNA sequence: TGTGCCAGCAGCTTCTCGCAGGGTGAAGGGAAAGCTTTCTTT. This translates into CASSFSQGEGKAFF.

This chain joins TRBV7-2 and TRBJ2-2; 9 positions agree with TRBD1. Germline CDR1 is SGHTA and CDR2 is FQGNSA. The CDR3 is made up of 15 amino acids. V dropped 3 bases and J dropped 6; count of bases not matched to a gene: 5. CDR3 region: CASSLDRGWAGELFF. CDR3 DNA: TGTGCCAGCAGCTTGGACAGGGGATGGGCCGGGGAGCTGTTTTTT.

This clone was picked up many times. The chain carries TRBV7-3 and TRBJ2-1; 14 bases align to TRBD2. This CDR3 is built from 16 residues. CDR1 is SGHTA and CDR2 is FQGTGA in the germline V gene. Trimming cost V 5 bases and J 6 bases; bases outside gene matches: 6. The CDR3: CASSPGTSGRSNEQFF. In DNA, the CDR3 is TGTGCCAGCAGCCCGGGGACTAGCGGGAGAAGCAATGAGCAGTTCTTC.

This clone has a count of ten or more. The V and J genes are TRBV28 and TRBJ1-2, with D perhaps matching TRBD1 (6 bases). The V gene lost 4 bases and the J gene lost 2 bases, with 8 bases spanning the gap. This CDR3 has 13 residues. In germline, CDR1 is MDHEN, CDR2 SYDVKM. CDR3 sequence (DNA): TGTGCCAGCAGTTATGACAGGAACTATGGCTACACCTTC. Residues: CASSYDRNYGYTF.

This clone is medium-sized in the sample. This chain joins TRBV10-3 and TRBJ2-7; D gene ambiguous. Trimming shortened V by 3 bases and J by 5 bases, and 5 bases separated the two germline ends. This CDR3 contains 11 residues. CDR1 and CDR2 from the germline V gene are ENHRY and SYGVKD. Written as DNA, the CDR3 is TGTGCCATCAGTGAAGCCCACGAGCAGTACTTC. Amino acids: CAISEAHEQYF.

This clone ranks as medium-sized. This chain uses TRBV5-6 with TRBJ1-3; 8 nucleotides align to TRBD1. After removal of 0 bases from V and 7 bases from J, the junction contained 15 bases not matched to a gene. This CDR3 is built from 18 residues. Germline values: CDR1 SGHDT, CDR2 YYEEEE. CDR3: CASSLGIPGTGVGNTIYF. The DNA of the CDR3 is TGTGCCAGCAGCTTGGGAATACCCGGGACAGGAGTAGGGAACACCATATATTTT.

This clone rates as medium-sized. The rearrangement uses TRBV19 and TRBJ1-1, with D possibly being TRBD1 (5 bases). Germline CDR1 and CDR2: LNHDA and SQIVND (reference sequence). CDR3 length: 12 residues. Trimming cost V 3 bases and J 13 bases, with 15 bases left between them. The CDR3 DNA follows: TGTGCCAGTAGTATGGGAGCGTCCCAGGGTTTCTTT. As protein: CASSMGASQGFF. Full variable domain (remainder filled in from reference TRBV19 and TRBJ1-1): DGGITQSPKYLFRKEGQNVTLSCEQNLNHDAMYWYRQDPGQGLRLIYYSQIVNDFQKGDIAEGYSVSREKKESFPLTVTSAQKNPTAFYLCASSMGASQGFFGQGTRLTVV.